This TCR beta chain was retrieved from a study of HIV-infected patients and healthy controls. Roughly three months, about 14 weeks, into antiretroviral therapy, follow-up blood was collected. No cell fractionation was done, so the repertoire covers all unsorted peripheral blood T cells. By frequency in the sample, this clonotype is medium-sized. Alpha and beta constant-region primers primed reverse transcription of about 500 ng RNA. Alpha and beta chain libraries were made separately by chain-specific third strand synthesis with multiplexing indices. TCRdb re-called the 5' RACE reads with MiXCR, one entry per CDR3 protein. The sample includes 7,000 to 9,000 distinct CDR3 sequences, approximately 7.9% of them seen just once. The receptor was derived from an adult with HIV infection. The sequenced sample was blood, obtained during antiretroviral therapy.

The CDR3 region is CATTKRAGLGCPHEQYV. CDR3 in DNA: TGTGCCACCACCAAAAGGGCTGGTTTGGGGTGTCCCCACGAGCAGTACGTC. This chain links TRBV24-1 with TRBJ2-7, with no clear D. Germline values: CDR1 KGHDR, CDR2 SFDVKD. The V and J ends lost 8 bases and 5 bases respectively, with 27 bases between them. There are 17 residues in the CDR3.